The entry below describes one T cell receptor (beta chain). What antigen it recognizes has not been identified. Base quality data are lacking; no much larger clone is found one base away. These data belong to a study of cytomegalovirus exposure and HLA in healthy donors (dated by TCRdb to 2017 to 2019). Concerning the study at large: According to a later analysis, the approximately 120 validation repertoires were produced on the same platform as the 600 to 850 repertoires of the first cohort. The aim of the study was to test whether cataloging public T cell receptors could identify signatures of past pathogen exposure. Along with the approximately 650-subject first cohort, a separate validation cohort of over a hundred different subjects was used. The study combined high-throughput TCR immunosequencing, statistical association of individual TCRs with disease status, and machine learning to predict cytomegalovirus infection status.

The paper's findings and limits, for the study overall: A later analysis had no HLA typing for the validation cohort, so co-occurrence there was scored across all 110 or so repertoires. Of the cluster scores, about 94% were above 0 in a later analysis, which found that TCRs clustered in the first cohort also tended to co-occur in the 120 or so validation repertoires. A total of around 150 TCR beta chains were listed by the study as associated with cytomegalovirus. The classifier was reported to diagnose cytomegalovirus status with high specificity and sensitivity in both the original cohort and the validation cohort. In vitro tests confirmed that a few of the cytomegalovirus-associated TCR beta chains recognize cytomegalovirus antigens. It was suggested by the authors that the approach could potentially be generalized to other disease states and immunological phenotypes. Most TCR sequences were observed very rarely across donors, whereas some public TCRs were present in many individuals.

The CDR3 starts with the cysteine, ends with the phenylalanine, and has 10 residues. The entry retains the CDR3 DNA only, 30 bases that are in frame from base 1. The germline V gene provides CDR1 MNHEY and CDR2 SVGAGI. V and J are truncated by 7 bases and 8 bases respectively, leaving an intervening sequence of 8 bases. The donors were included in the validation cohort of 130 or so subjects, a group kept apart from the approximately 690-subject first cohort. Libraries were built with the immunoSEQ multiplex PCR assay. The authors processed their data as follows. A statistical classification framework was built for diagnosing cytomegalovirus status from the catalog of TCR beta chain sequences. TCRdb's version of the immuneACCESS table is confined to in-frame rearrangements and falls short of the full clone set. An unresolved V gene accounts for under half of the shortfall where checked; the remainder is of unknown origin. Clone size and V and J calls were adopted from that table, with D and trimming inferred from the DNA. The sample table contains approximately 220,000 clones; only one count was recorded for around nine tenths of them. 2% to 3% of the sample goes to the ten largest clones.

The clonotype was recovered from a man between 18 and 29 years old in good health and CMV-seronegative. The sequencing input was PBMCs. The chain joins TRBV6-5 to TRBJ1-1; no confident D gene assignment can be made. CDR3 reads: CASIVIEAFF. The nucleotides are TGTGCCAGCATAGTCATCGAAGCTTTCTTT.